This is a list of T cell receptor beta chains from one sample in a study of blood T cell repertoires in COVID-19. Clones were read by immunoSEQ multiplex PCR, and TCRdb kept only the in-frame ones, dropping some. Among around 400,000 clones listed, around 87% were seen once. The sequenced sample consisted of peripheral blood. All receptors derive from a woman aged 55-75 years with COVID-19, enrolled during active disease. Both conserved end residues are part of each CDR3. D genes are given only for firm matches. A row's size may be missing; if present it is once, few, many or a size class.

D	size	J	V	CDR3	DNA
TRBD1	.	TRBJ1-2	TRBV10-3	CASRGLDYGYTF	TGTGCCAGCAGGGGGCTGGACTATGGCTACACCTTC
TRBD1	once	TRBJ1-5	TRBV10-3	CATTGGTNQPQHF	TGTGCCACGACAGGGGGCACAAATCAGCCCCAGCATTTT
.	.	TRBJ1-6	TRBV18	CASSPLDKNSPLHF	TGTGCCAGCTCACCACTGGACAAAAATTCACCCCTCCACTTT
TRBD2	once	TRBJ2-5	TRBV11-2	CASSLAGGKEATQYF	TGTGCCAGCAGCTTAGCGGGGGGAAAAGAGGCGACCCAGTACTTC
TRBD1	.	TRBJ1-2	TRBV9	CASSVRTGPYGYTF	TGTGCCAGCAGCGTTCGGACAGGCCCGTATGGCTACACCTTC
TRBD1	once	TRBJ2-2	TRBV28	CASTPRGDRVTGELFF	TGTGCCAGCACCCCCCGTGGGGACAGGGTGACCGGGGAGCTGTTTTTT
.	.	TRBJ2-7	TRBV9	CASSVTGFSYEQYF	TGTGCCAGCAGCGTGACAGGTTTCTCCTACGAGCAGTACTTC
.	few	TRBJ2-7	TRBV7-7	CASSLEQSYEQYF	TGTGCTAGCAGCTTAGAACAGTCCTACGAGCAGTACTTC
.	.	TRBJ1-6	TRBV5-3	CARSLSGSSYNSPLHF	TGTGCCAGAAGCCTAAGTGGGAGCTCCTATAATTCACCCCTCCACTTT
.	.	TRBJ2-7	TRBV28	CASSQDSYEQYF	TGTGCCAGCAGCCAGGACAGCTACGAGCAGTACTTC
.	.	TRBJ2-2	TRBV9	CASSGQNAGELFF	TGTGCCAGCAGCGGACAGAACGCCGGGGAGCTGTTTTTT
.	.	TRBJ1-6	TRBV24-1	CATSDAAGAANNSPLHF	TGTGCCACCAGTGATGCCGCAGGGGCAGCGAATAATTCACCCCTCCACTTT
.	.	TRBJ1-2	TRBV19	CASTPIGVNGYTF	TGTGCCAGTACCCCAATCGGGGTAAATGGCTACACCTTC
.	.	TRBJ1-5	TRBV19	CASSTLYQPQHF	TGTGCCAGTAGTACTCTTTATCAGCCCCAGCATTTT
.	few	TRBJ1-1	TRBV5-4	CASSSRGQPNTEAFF	TGTGCCAGCAGCTCGCGTGGTCAACCGAACACTGAAGCTTTCTTT
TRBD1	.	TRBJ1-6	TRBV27	CASSSLQGKSSPLHF	TGTGCCAGCAGTTCGCTACAGGGGAAGAGTTCACCCCTCCACTTT
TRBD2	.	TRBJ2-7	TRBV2	CASSTERGSPYEQYF	TGTGCCAGCAGTACCGAGCGGGGTTCACCCTACGAGCAGTACTTC
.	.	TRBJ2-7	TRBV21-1	CASSNGLTGGYEQYF	TGTGCCAGCAGCAATGGTTTAACAGGGGGCTACGAGCAGTACTTC
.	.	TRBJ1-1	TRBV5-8	CASSLRVVGGTEAFF	TGTGCCAGCAGCTTGCGGGTCGTAGGCGGCACTGAAGCTTTCTTT
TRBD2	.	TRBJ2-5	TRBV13	CASSLRTSGSQETQYF	TGTGCCAGCAGCTTAAGGACTAGCGGATCTCAAGAGACCCAGTACTTC
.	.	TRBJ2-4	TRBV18	CASSPPSERHIQYF	TGTGCCAGCTCACCTCCTAGCGAGAGGCACATTCAGTACTTC
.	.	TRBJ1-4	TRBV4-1	CASSQDGGGEKLFF	TGCGCCAGCAGCCAAGATGGGGGAGGTGAAAAACTGTTTTTT
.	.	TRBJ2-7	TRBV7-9	CASSQGGARDEQYF	TGTGCCAGCAGTCAAGGCGGGGCGCGGGACGAGCAGTACTTC
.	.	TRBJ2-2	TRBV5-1	CASSSTGTLNTGELFF	TGCGCCAGCAGCTCAACCGGGACTTTGAACACCGGGGAGCTGTTTTTT
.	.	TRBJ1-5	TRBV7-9	CASSSTPGGRPQHF	TGTGCCAGCAGTTCCACGCCGGGGGGGAGGCCCCAGCATTTT
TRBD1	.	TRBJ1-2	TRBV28	CASRGTANYGYTF	TGTGCCAGCAGGGGGACAGCTAACTATGGCTACACCTTC
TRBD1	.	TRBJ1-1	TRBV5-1	CASSFLAGGNTEAFF	TGCGCCAGCAGCTTTTTGGCAGGGGGGAACACTGAAGCTTTCTTT
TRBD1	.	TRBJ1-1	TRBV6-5	CASREGGTANFEAFF	TGTGCCAGCAGGGAGGGCGGGACAGCCAACTTTGAAGCTTTCTTT
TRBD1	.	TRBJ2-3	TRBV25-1	CASSEWGRGTDTQYF	TGTGCCAGCAGTGAATGGGGCAGGGGGACAGATACGCAGTATTTT
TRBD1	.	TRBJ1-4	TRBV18	CASSRGQGLNEKLFF	TGTGCCAGCTCCCGCGGACAGGGTTTAAATGAAAAACTGTTTTTT
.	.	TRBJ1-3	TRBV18	CASSPREGSGNTIYF	TGTGCCAGCTCACCACGCGAGGGCTCTGGAAACACCATATATTTT
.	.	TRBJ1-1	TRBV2	CASSEAGRNTEAFF	TGTGCCAGCAGTGAAGCGGGCAGGAACACTGAAGCTTTCTTT
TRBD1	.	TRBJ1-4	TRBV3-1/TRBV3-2	CASTPTGVNEKLFF	TGTGCCAGCACCCCGACAGGGGTTAATGAAAAACTGTTTTTT
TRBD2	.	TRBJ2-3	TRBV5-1	CASSLSSGPQDTQYF	TGCGCCAGCAGCTTGTCTAGCGGTCCCCAGGATACGCAGTATTTT
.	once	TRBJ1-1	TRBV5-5	CASSLRSLGEGGTEAFF	TGTGCCAGCAGCTTGCGATCGTTAGGGGAGGGTGGCACTGAAGCTTTCTTT
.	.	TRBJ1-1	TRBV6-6	CASRPQGTKNTEAFF	TGTGCCAGCAGGCCCCAAGGGACTAAGAACACTGAAGCTTTCTTT
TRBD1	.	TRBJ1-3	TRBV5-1	CASSRQGSAGNTIYF	TGCGCCAGCTCTCGACAGGGAAGCGCTGGAAACACCATATATTTT
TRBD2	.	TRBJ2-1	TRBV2	CASSEETSGWNEQFF	TGTGCCAGCAGTGAGGAGACTAGCGGGTGGAATGAGCAGTTCTTC
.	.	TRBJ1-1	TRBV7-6	CASSLNIAGNTEAFF	TGTGCCAGCAGCTTAAATATAGCGGGGAACACTGAAGCTTTCTTT
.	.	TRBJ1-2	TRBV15	CATSRPGGGRQSASYGYTF	TGTGCCACCAGCAGACCTGGGGGAGGACGACAGTCTGCTAGCTATGGCTACACCTTC